These 32 T cell receptor beta chains share one sample of origin, sequenced in a study of memory CD4+ T cells and cytomegalovirus serostatus (dated by TCRdb to about 2019). Single viable CD3+CD4+CD8-CD45RO+ cells were sorted as memory CD4+ T cells on a FACSAria II. The library was generated by the immunoSEQ multiplex PCR assay. TCRdb re-hosts the immuneACCESS table, in-frame sequences only. Its copies lack some clones; in the studies checked, an unresolved V gene accounts for under half of them, and the cause for the rest is not known. The sample profile shows around 62,000 clones; approximately 80% of them were found once. The top ten constitute under 6% of the sample. What was sequenced was memory CD4+ T cells from blood. The source of these receptors is an adult in good health and CMV-seropositive.

By share of the sample, this clone is medium-sized. CDR3 coding DNA: TGTGCCAGCAGCAGCGGACAGGTCTCTGGAAACACCATATATTTT. It translates to CASSSGQVSGNTIYF. The genes are TRBV7-9 and TRBJ1-3; 7 nucleotides match TRBD1. The V and J ends lost 5 bases and 0 bases, in that order; junction bases with no gene match: 4. The V gene's germline CDR1 is SEHNR and CDR2 FQNEAQ (reference sequence). The CDR3 runs to 15 residues.

The rearrangement uses TRBV9 and TRBJ2-7, with TRBD2 matching 10 bases. CDR1 SGDLS and CDR2 YYNGEE come from the germline V gene. The CDR3 has 14 residues. V dropped 4 bases and J dropped 3; count of bases not matched to a gene: 4. The CDR3 is CASSPRTSGYEQYF. CDR3 bases: TGTGCCAGCAGCCCCCGGACTAGCGGCTACGAGCAGTACTTC.

Worth noting for this clone: One end of the junction is discordant with germline, which a read error may explain. The chain links TRBV15 to TRBJ2-5; D is perhaps TRBD2 (6 bases). CDR1 and CDR2 from the germline V gene are LNHNV and YYDKDF (reference sequence). This CDR3 is 16 amino acids long. In nucleotides, the CDR3 is TGTGCCACCGGCAGCACCCAAATGACTAGGCAAGAGACCCAGTACTTC. Amino acid sequence: CATGSTQMTRQETQYF.

The J gene is TRBJ2-5, the V gene TRBV7-2; the D gene is possibly TRBD2 (6 bases). The CDR3 totals 13 residues. V was trimmed by 0 bases and J by 5 bases, leaving 7 bases between them. The germline V gene has CDR1 SGHTA and CDR2 FQGNSA. The CDR3 region is CASSLALAETQYF. CDR3 in DNA: TGTGCCAGCAGCTTAGCCCTAGCGGAGACCCAGTACTTC.

The chain employs TRBV30 and TRBJ2-3; D possibly uses TRBD1 or TRBD2 (5 bases each). From germline, CDR1 is GTSNPN and CDR2 SVGIG (reference sequence). The length of the CDR3 is 15 residues. V lost 3 bases and J lost 1, with 14 bases in between. In DNA, the CDR3 is TGTGCCTGGAGCCGCCTGGGACCGGGCACAGATACGCAGTATTTT. This encodes CAWSRLGPGTDTQYF.

This clone has only a few counts. V gene TRBV30 combines with J gene TRBJ2-6; D is unclear. The CDR3 spans 12 residues. Germline lookup yields CDR1 GTSNPN and CDR2 SVGIG (reference sequence). Trimming shortened V by 4 bases and J by 2 bases, and 3 bases separated the two germline ends. CDR3 sequence: CAWNPGANVLTF. The CDR3 nucleotides read TGTGCCTGGAACCCTGGGGCCAACGTCCTGACTTTC.

In this sample, this clone turned up a few times. The chain combines TRBV2 with TRBJ1-3; TRBD1 is a possible D gene (6 bases). V dropped 6 bases and J dropped 2 bases, with 8 bases sitting between them. The CDR3 totals 13 residues. CDR1 SNHLY and CDR2 FYNNEI come from the germline V gene. The CDR3 sequence is CASRYRAGNTIYF. The CDR3 DNA sequence: TGTGCCAGCAGGTACAGGGCTGGAAACACCATATATTTT.

With regard to this clone: An end of the junction does not agree with germline; a read error may underlie this. The V and J genes are TRBV5-6 and TRBJ1-3; 7 nucleotides match TRBD1. Looked up from germline, CDR1 is SGHDT and CDR2 is YYEEEE. The CDR3 totals 13 residues. CDR3 loop: CASSLDRGNTIYF. In DNA, the CDR3 is TGTGCCAGCAGTTTGGACAGGGGAAACACCATATATTTT.

CDR3 in amino acids: CASSPNRQGDTEAFF. The CDR3 DNA reads TGCGCCAGCAGCCCAAATCGACAGGGTGACACTGAAGCTTTCTTT. V usage is TRBV5-1 and J usage is TRBJ1-1, with TRBD1 identical over 7 bases. Germline-derived CDR1 and CDR2 are SGHRS and YFSETQ. V lost 4 bases and J lost 3; bases outside the gene matches: 9. This CDR3 has 15 amino acids. The whole variable domain, remainder taken from reference TRBV5-1 and TRBJ1-1, is KAGVTQTPRYLIKTRGQQVTLSCSPISGHRSVSWYQQTPGQGLQFLFEYFSETQRNKGNFPGRFSGRQFSNSRSEMNVSTLELGDSALYLCASSPNRQGDTEAFFGQGTRLTVV.

CDR3 sequence reads: CARCPQGEIVTDTQYF. The CDR3 DNA reads TGCGCCAGATGCCCTCAGGGGGAGATAGTCACAGATACGCAGTATTTT. This chain uses TRBV5-1 with TRBJ2-3, with TRBD1 matching 7 bases. CDR1 and CDR2 (germline): SGHRS, YFSETQ. V was pared by 8 bases and J by 2 bases, with 14 bases of the junction left unmatched. CDR3 size: 16 residues.

The V gene is TRBV7-2, the J gene TRBJ2-6; possible D gene TRBD2, 6 bases. The V end lost 5 bases, the J end lost 0 bases, and 17 bases lay between the germline ends. The CDR3 is 18 residues long. Per the germline V gene, CDR1 is SGHTA and CDR2 is FQGNSA. CDR3 loop: CASSPRGPGGSGANVLTF. The CDR3 nucleotides are TGTGCCAGCAGCCCCCGCGGCCCCGGGGGCTCTGGGGCCAACGTCCTGACTTTC.

The chain combines TRBV28 with TRBJ1-5; 8 bases map to TRBD1. This CDR3 has 19 amino acids. The junction had 17 bases not matched to a gene; V was cut back by 7 bases and J by 0 bases. Germline CDR1 MDHEN, CDR2 SYDVKM. The CDR3 spells CASTNTGGKGSYSNQPQHF. CDR3 in DNA: TGTGCCAGCACTAATACAGGGGGTAAGGGGTCCTATAGCAATCAGCCCCAGCATTTT.

CDR3 protein: CASSEERGFQPQHF. CDR3 DNA: TGTGCCAGCAGTGAAGAACGGGGGTTTCAGCCCCAGCATTTT. The chain joins TRBV2 to TRBJ1-5; weak D call: TRBD1 (5 bases). Germline V gene lookup returns CDR1 SNHLY and CDR2 FYNNEI. Trimming cost V 1 base and J 6 bases, with 10 bases left between them. The CDR3 length is 14 residues.

V is TRBV29-1 and J is TRBJ1-2; TRBD1 might be the D (6 bases). V shed 6 bases and J shed 3 bases, with 17 bases lying between them. Germline lookup yields CDR1 SQVTM and CDR2 ANQGSEA. The CDR3 is 14 amino acids. DNA of the CDR3: TGCAGCGTAGCCGAGTTGGAGGGGGACTATGGCTACACCTTC. Translated: CSVAELEGDYGYTF.

Concerning this clone: The same CDR3 also results from other DNA sequences found in this sample. The rearrangement joins TRBV6-1 to TRBJ1-2; D gene ambiguous. This CDR3 has 12 amino acids. The V gene's germline CDR1 is MNHNS and CDR2 SASEGT. Trimming left V 1 base short and J 2 bases short, with 2 bases between. CDR3 sequence reads: CASSEGNYGYTF. The CDR3 bases are TGTGCCAGCAGTGAAGGCAACTATGGCTACACCTTC.

In its sample, this clone was seen a few times. The sample carries other DNA sequences with the same CDR3. This chain links TRBV5-1 with TRBJ1-2; D unresolved. The CDR3 consists of 12 residues. V lost 4 bases and J lost 1, with 5 bases in between. CDR1 and CDR2 from the germline V gene are SGHRS and YFSETQ. This CDR3 reads CASSPDNYGYTF. The CDR3 DNA follows: TGCGCCAGCAGCCCCGATAACTATGGCTACACCTTC.

The chain combines TRBV2 with TRBJ1-2, with 9 bases that match TRBD1. After removal of 5 bases from V and 4 bases from J, the junction contained 11 bases not matched to a gene. Looked up from germline, CDR1 is SNHLY and CDR2 is FYNNEI. CDR3 size: 16 residues. The CDR3 DNA reads TGTGCCAGCAGTATCCCGGGACAGGGCGGGAGCTATGGCTACACCTTC. The encoded protein is CASSIPGQGGSYGYTF.

The chain couples TRBV5-1 to TRBJ2-1; TRBD2 aligns across 15 bases. V shed 4 bases and J 9 bases; nucleotides not matched to a gene: 8. The CDR3 totals 16 residues. Germline CDR1 reads SGHRS; CDR2 reads YFSETQ. The CDR3 DNA is TGCGCCAGCAGCGCCATCCCGGGACTAGCGGGAGGTGAGCAGTTCTTC. The encoded protein is CASSAIPGLAGGEQFF.

This chain connects TRBV6-5 to TRBJ2-7; the match to TRBD1 covers 10 bases. The ends lost 2 bases at V and 5 bases at J; junction bases unmatched: 3. This CDR3 is 14 amino acids long. Germline V CDR1 and CDR2: MNHEY, SVGAGI. The CDR3 region is CASSYGQGVDEQYF. CDR3 coding DNA: TGTGCCAGCAGTTACGGACAGGGGGTCGACGAGCAGTACTTC.

V and J are TRBV6-5 and TRBJ1-5, with 7 bases fitting TRBD1. The CDR3 is made up of 14 amino acids. Germline V lookup: CDR1 MNHEY, CDR2 SVGAGI. After removal of 6 bases from V and 9 bases from J, the junction contained 11 bases not matched to a gene. The CDR3 sequence: CASSRTGALGPQHF. CDR3 DNA: TGTGCCAGCAGCCGAACAGGGGCCTTAGGGCCCCAGCATTTT.

This clone was counted between two and nine times. This chain links TRBV6-1 with TRBJ2-7; the D gene is possibly TRBD2 (6 bases). The V end was cut by 5 bases, the J end by 3 bases, with 11 bases between. Looked up from germline, CDR1 is MNHNS and CDR2 is SASEGT. This CDR3 contains 13 residues. CDR3 amino acids: CASSPGLSYEQYF. In DNA, the CDR3 is TGTGCCAGCAGTCCGGGACTGAGCTACGAGCAGTACTTC.

The chain employs TRBV11-3 and TRBJ2-7, with a tentative D call TRBD1 (7 bases). This CDR3 is 13 amino acids long. Deletions cut 11 bases from V and 2 bases from J, with 16 bases between. Germline V gene data show CDR1 as SGHNT and CDR2 as YENEEA. The CDR3 DNA sequence: TGTGCCCCAGAGGGGGCGGGGCCCTACGAGCAGTACTTC. Protein: CAPEGAGPYEQYF.

The chain recombines TRBV7-2 with TRBJ1-6, with D uncertain. The CDR3 length is 15 residues. Per germline, CDR1 SGHTA and CDR2 FQGNSA. V was shortened by 4 bases and J by 7 bases, with 14 bases between the two germline ends. The CDR3 DNA sequence: TGTGCCAGCAGCTCCGATTCCCTGGCGAATTCACCCCTCCACTTT. It specifies CASSSDSLANSPLHF.

The chain couples TRBV7-8 to TRBJ2-3, with 11 bases aligning to TRBD2. This CDR3 is built from 17 residues. V lost 5 bases, J lost 5 bases, and 12 bases stayed unmatched. Looked up from germline, CDR1 is SGHVS and CDR2 is FQNEAQ. In nucleotides, the CDR3 is TGTGCCAGCAGCAGGCGGTTAGCGGGAGGGCCCGTAGATACGCAGTATTTT. Encoded protein: CASSRRLAGGPVDTQYF.

This clone was picked up a small number of times. V and J are TRBV5-1 and TRBJ2-1; D uncertain. The V gene's germline CDR1 is SGHRS and CDR2 YFSETQ. Trimming removed 2 bases from V and 3 bases from J, with 9 bases in between. The CDR3 length is 14 residues. The CDR3 sequence: CASSFRDGYNEQFF. As DNA, the CDR3 is TGCGCCAGCAGCTTTCGTGACGGCTACAATGAGCAGTTCTTC. The full variable domain, in which reference TRBV5-1 and TRBJ2-1 provide the parts outside the CDR3, is KAGVTQTPRYLIKTRGQQVTLSCSPISGHRSVSWYQQTPGQGLQFLFEYFSETQRNKGNFPGRFSGRQFSNSRSEMNVSTLELGDSALYLCASSFRDGYNEQFFGPGTRLTVL.

The V and J genes are TRBV7-3 and TRBJ1-1; the D gene is possibly TRBD1 (6 bases). This CDR3 is 17 amino acids long. In germline, CDR1 is SGHTA, CDR2 FQGTGA. Trimming took off 4 bases at V and 1 base at J, with 19 bases between the two ends. The CDR3 sequence is CASSWTGTLHRNTEAFF. Written as DNA, the CDR3 is TGTGCCAGCAGCTGGACCGGGACACTTCACCGGAACACTGAAGCTTTCTTT.

The V call is TRBV7-2, the J call TRBJ2-4, with 9 bases identical to TRBD2. V was clipped by 2 bases and J by 4 bases; unmatched bases: 3. Germline CDR1 SGHTA, CDR2 FQGNSA. This CDR3 is built from 15 residues. The CDR3 loop reads CASSLPTSGKNIQYF. In DNA, the CDR3 is TGTGCCAGCAGCTTACCGACTAGCGGAAAAAACATTCAGTACTTC.

This clone was counted between two and nine times. CDR3 loop: CAIRQAESYEQYF. CDR3 coding DNA: TGTGCCATCAGGCAGGCGGAATCCTACGAGCAGTACTTC. This sequence joins TRBV10-3 and TRBJ2-7; D is undetermined. The CDR3 sequence is 13 residues long. Germline loops: CDR1 ENHRY, CDR2 SYGVKD. V lost 6 bases and J lost 1, with 10 bases in between.

The V call is TRBV7-9, the J call TRBJ1-4; D is ambiguous. V was cut by 10 bases and J by 3 bases, with 15 bases left in between. Germline loops: CDR1 SEHNR, CDR2 FQNEAQ (reference sequence). This CDR3 is 14 amino acids long. The CDR3 DNA follows: TGTGCCATCCCCTTGTGGGGTTCTAATGAAAAACTGTTTTTT. Its translation is CAIPLWGSNEKLFF.

This clone appeared a few times. J is TRBJ2-5 and V is TRBV28, with 7 bases lining up with TRBD2. V lost 6 bases and J lost 5; bases outside the gene matches: 9. This CDR3 has 14 amino acids. CDR1 and CDR2 from the germline V gene are MDHEN and SYDVKM. CDR3 nucleotides: TGTGCCAGCAGCCCCGGACTAGTTCGGGAGACCCAGTACTTC. Protein: CASSPGLVRETQYF.

This clone came up once. This chain joins TRBV30 and TRBJ2-5; 7 nucleotides align to TRBD1. The V segment lost 3 bases and the J segment 1 base; nucleotides outside the gene matches: 2. CDR3 length: 13 amino acids. Germline values: CDR1 GTSNPN, CDR2 SVGIG (reference sequence). CDR3 residues: CAWSAGGQETQYF. The CDR3 coding sequence is TGTGCCTGGAGCGCAGGGGGCCAAGAGACCCAGTACTTC.

This chain joins TRBV30 and TRBJ2-7, with 9 bases fitting TRBD2. The J segment lost 0 bases and the V segment lost 3 bases, leaving 6 bases of the junction unmatched. The length of the CDR3 is 15 residues. Germline CDR1 GTSNPN, CDR2 SVGIG (reference sequence). The chain's CDR3 is CAWSPLAGVSYEQYF. DNA for the CDR3: TGTGCCTGGAGCCCACTAGCGGGCGTCTCCTACGAGCAGTACTTC.